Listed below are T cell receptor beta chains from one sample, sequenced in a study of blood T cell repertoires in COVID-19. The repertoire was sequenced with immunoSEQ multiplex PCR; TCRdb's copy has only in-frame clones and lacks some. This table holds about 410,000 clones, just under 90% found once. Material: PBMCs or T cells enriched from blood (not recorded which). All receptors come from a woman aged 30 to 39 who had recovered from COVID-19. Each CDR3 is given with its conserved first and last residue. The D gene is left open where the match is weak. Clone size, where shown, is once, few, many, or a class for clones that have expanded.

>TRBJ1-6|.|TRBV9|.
TGTGCCAGCAGCCTCGACGGGGTATCCCTCCACTTT
CASSLDGVSLHF
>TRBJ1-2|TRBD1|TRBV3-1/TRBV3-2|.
TGTGCCAGCAGCCAAACCCGGGACAGTTACTATGGCTACACCTTC
CASSQTRDSYYGYTF
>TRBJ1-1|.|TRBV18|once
TGTGCCAGCTCAGCCAGGGAGAACACTGAAGCTTTCTTT
CASSARENTEAFF
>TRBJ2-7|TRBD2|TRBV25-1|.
TGTGCCAGCAGCGTTCTGGGACTAGCGAACTCCTACGAGCAGTACTTC
CASSVLGLANSYEQYF
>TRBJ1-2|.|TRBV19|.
TGTGCCACCCAGGGCGGCGGCTATGGCTACACCTTC
CATQGGGYGYTF
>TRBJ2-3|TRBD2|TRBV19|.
TGTGCCAGTACGCGACTAGCGGGACCCGGCACAGATACGCAGTATTTT
CASTRLAGPGTDTQYF
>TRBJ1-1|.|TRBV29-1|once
TGCAGCGTTCTGCACGGGGGTGAAGCTTTCTTT
CSVLHGGEAFF
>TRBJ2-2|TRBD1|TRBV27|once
TGTGCCAGCAGTCCGAAAGGGGGCCAGGGGGTGGCTGGGGAGCTGTTTTTT
CASSPKGGQGVAGELFF
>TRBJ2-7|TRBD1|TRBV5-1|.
TGCGCCAGCAGACCAGGGGGCCTAACCTACGAGCAGTACTTC
CASRPGGLTYEQYF
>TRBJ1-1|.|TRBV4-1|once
TGCGCCAGCAGCCAAGCCGGCCTAGCGATCCGTGAAGCTTTCTTT
CASSQAGLAIREAFF
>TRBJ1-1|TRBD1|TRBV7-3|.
TGTGCCAGCAGCTTAATGCCAGGGGGCGACGTCACTGAAGCTTTCTTT
CASSLMPGGDVTEAFF
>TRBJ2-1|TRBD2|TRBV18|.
TGTGCCAGCTCACCCCAGCCGGGACTAGCGGGAAACAATGAGCAGTTCTTC
CASSPQPGLAGNNEQFF
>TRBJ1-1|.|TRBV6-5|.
TGTGCCAGCCTAGCCGCAGGAGTAGCTGAAGCTTTCTTT
CASLAAGVAEAFF
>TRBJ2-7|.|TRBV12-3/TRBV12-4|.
TGTGCCAGCAGTTTAGGGACAGACTACGAGCAGTACTTC
CASSLGTDYEQYF
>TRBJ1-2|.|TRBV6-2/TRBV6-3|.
TGTGCCAGCAGTTTCGGGGGTCTCTATGGCTACACCTTC
CASSFGGLYGYTF
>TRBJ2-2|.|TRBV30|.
TGTGCCTGGAGTGTAGTAGGGGTAAACACCGGGGAGCTGTTTTTT
CAWSVVGVNTGELFF
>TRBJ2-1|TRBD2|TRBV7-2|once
TGTGCCAGCAGCTTAGTAGGAGCGGGGGTCGGCTCCTACAATGAGCAGTTCTTC
CASSLVGAGVGSYNEQFF
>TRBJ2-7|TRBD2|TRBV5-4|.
TGTGCCAGCAGCGCCGGGGGGACCGGCTCCTACGAGCAGTACTTC
CASSAGGTGSYEQYF
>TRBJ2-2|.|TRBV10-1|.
TGCGCCAGCAGCCCAACGAACACCGGGGAGCTGTTTTTT
CASSPTNTGELFF
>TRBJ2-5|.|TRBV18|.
TGTGCCAGCTCCCCGGGACTCTCTCAAGAGACCCAGTACTTC
CASSPGLSQETQYF
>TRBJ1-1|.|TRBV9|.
TGTGCCAGCAGCCCCTTAAGGGGCCCCACTGAAGCTTTCTTT
CASSPLRGPTEAFF
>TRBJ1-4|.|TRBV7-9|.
TGTGCCAGCAGCTTAATTATGGAAAAACTGTTTTTT
CASSLIMEKLFF
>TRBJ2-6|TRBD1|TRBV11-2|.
TGTGCCAGCAGTACCGGGACAGGGAAAGGGGCCAACGTCCTGACTTTC
CASSTGTGKGANVLTF
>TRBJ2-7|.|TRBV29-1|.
TGCAGCGTTGAGGACGGGACCTACGAGCAGTACTTC
CSVEDGTYEQYF
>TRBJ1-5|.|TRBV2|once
TGTGCCAGCCATACAGGGTATTTGCAGCCCCAGCATTTT
CASHTGYLQPQHF
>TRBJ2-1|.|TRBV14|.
TGTGCCAGCAGTACTAGGGGGTACAATGAGCAGTTCTTC
CASSTRGYNEQFF
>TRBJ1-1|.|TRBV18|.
TGTGCCAGCTCCCAAACGACGGGCACTGAAGCTTTCTTT
CASSQTTGTEAFF
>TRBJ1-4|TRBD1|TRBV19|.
TGTGCCAGTAGTCTCGGGACAGAAATTAATGAAAAACTGTTTTTT
CASSLGTEINEKLFF
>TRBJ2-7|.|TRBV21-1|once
TGTGCCAGCAGCAAAGCTCAGTACTACGAGCAGTACTTC
CASSKAQYYEQYF
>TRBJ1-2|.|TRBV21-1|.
TGTGCCAGCAGCAAAGAAGGGTTGGGGGCTCCTAACTATGGCTACACCTTC
CASSKEGLGAPNYGYTF
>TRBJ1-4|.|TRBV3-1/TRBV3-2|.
TGTGCCAGCAGCCAGGCGGGGATGTGGTTTGAAAAACTGTTTTTT
CASSQAGMWFEKLFF
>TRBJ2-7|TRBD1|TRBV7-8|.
TGTGCCAGCAGCCCCCGGACAGGGGTGGGCGAGCAGTACTTC
CASSPRTGVGEQYF
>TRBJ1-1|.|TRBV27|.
TGTGCCAGCTCAATGGGGGGGACTGAAGCTTTCTTT
CASSMGGTEAFF
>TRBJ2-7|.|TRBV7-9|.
TGTGCCAGCAGCTTTGTATCACAGGGAATGTACGAGCAGTACTTC
CASSFVSQGMYEQYF
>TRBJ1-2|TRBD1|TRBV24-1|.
TGTGCCACCAGTGACCCTGGACAGGGGTACACCTTC
CATSDPGQGYTF
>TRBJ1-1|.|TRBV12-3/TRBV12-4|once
TGTGCCAGCAGTTTAAGGGGGACCACTGAAGCTTTCTTT
CASSLRGTTEAFF
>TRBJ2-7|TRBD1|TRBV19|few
TGTGCCAGTAGCCTGTACAGGGGATACGAGCAGTACTTC
CASSLYRGYEQYF
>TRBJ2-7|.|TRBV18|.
TGTGCCAGCTCACCTGGGGCAGACGAGCAGTACTTC
CASSPGADEQYF
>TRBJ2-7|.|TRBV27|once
TGTGCCAGCATAAGCAGAGCAGGTTCCTACGAGCAGTACTTC
CASISRAGSYEQYF
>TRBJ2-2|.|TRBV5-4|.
TGTGCCAGCAGCTTGGAAGGGGTAAACACCGGGGAGCTGTTTTTT
CASSLEGVNTGELFF
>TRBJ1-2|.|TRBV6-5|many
TGTGCCAGCAAGACAGTGAACTATGGCTACACCTTC
CASKTVNYGYTF
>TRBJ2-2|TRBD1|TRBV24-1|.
TGTGCCACGGGAGCCGGGACAGGGTTCCCCGGGGAGCTGTTTTTT
CATGAGTGFPGELFF
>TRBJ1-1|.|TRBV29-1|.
TGCAGCGTTGAAGATATGCGGGGCACTGAAGCTTTCTTT
CSVEDMRGTEAFF
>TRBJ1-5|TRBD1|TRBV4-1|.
TGCGCCAGCAGCCAACAGTTGACAGGGGTCGGCGGTCAGCCCCAGCATTTT
CASSQQLTGVGGQPQHF